This T cell receptor beta chain was identified during a study of Ad26.COV2.S vaccination and SARS-CoV-2 variants. As for treatment: 15 to 20 received Ad26.COV2.S at low or high dose, single or two shots; about 5 received placebo; per-sample allocation not given. Sample collection was performed on day 63 after the first vaccine or placebo injection. The shot given was an Ad26 vector that makes Wuhan-strain SARS-CoV-2 spike. Generated by immunoSEQ multiplex PCR, the TCRdb table keeps only in-frame clones and is missing some. The sample yields about 680,000 clones, roughly 90% seen once. Per the germline V gene, CDR1 is SGHDN and CDR2 is FVKESK. The V gene lost 5 bases and the J gene lost 7 bases, with 18 bases spanning the gap. CDR3 length: 15 amino acids.

The source of this sequence is a person aged 18-65 years who received the Ad26.COV2.S COVID-19 vaccine or a placebo. The chain joins TRBV14 to TRBJ2-1, with D tentatively TRBD2 (6 bases). The input for sequencing was peripheral blood, taken in a trial of Ad26.COV2.S vaccine versus placebo. The CDR3 sequence is CASSFWDLTSNEQFF. CDR3 DNA sequence: TGTGCCAGCAGCTTCTGGGACTTAACCTCGAATGAGCAGTTCTTC.